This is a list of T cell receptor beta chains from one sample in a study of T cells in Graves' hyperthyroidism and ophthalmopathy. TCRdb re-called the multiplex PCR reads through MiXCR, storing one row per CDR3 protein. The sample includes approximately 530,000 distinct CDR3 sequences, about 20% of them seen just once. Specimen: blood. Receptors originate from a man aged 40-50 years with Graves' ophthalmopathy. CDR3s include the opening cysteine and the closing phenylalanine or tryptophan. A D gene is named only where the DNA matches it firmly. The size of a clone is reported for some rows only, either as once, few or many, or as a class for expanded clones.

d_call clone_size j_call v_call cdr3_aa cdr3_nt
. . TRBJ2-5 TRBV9 CASSVEGTQETQYF TGTGCCAGCAGCGTAGAGGGGACCCAAGAGACCCAGTACTTC
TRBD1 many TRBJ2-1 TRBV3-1 CASSHSRGLGFNEQFF TGTGCCAGCAGCCACAGCAGGGGGCTGGGTTTCAATGAGCAGTTCTTC
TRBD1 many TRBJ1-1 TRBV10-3 CAIRPTGANTEAFF TGTGCCATCAGACCGACAGGGGCTAACACTGAAGCTTTCTTT
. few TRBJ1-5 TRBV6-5 CASSYSSKGPQHF TGTGCCAGCAGTTACTCATCCAAGGGGCCCCAGCATTTT
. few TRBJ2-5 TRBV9 CASSVMTDPGETQYF TGTGCCAGCAGCGTTATGACCGACCCGGGGGAGACCCAGTACTTC
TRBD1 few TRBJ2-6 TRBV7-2 CASSGRTGVSGANVLTF TGTGCCAGCAGCGGGAGGACAGGGGTCTCTGGGGCCAACGTCCTGACTTTC
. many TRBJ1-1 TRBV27 CASSLSLPGTEAFF TGTGCCAGCAGTTTATCGTTGCCCGGCACTGAAGCTTTCTTT
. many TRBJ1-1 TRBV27 CASSLRGPNTEAFF TGTGCCAGCAGTTTGCGGGGGCCGAACACTGAAGCTTTCTTT
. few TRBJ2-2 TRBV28 CASSLGVGNTGELFF TGTGCCAGCAGTTTAGGAGTCGGGAACACCGGGGAGCTGTTTTTT
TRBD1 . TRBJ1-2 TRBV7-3 CANGGGTGSYGYTF TGTGCCAACGGGGGGGGGACAGGCTCTTATGGCTACACCTTC
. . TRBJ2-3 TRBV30 CAATGFFTDTQYF TGTGCCGCAACAGGGTTTTTCACAGATACGCAGTATTTT
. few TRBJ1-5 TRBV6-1 CASSEEGGGNQPQHF TGTGCCAGCAGTGAGGAGGGTGGGGGCAATCAGCCCCAGCATTTT
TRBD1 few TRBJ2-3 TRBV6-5 CASSLTGIAQYF TGTGCCAGCAGTTTGACAGGGATTGCGCAGTATTTT
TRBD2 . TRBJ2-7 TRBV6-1 CASSPRDTSGRYEQYF TGTGCCAGCTCCCCCCGCGATACTAGCGGAAGGTACGAGCAGTACTTC
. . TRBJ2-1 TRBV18 CASSPRLQGGVWEQFF TGTGCCAGCTCACCGAGATTACAAGGGGGAGTATGGGAGCAGTTCTTC
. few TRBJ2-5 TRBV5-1 CASSLTPGETQYF TGCGCCAGCAGCTTGACCCCGGGGGAGACCCAGTACTTC
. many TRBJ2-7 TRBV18 CASSPIPDEQYF TGTGCCAGCTCACCAATACCGGACGAGCAGTACTTC
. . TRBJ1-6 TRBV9 CASSVGGSSPLHF TGTGCCAGCAGCGTAGGAGGGTCCTCACCCCTCCACTTT
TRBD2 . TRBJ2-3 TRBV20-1 CSARVLASRDTQYF TGCAGTGCTAGAGTACTAGCGAGCCGAGATACGCAGTATTTT
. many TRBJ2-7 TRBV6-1 CASTSSSYSYEQYF TGTGCCAGCACTTCCTCGTCCTACTCCTACGAGCAGTACTTC
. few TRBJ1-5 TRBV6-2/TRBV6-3 CASSYSIPIQPQHF TGTGCCAGCAGTTACTCGATCCCCATTCAGCCCCAGCATTTT
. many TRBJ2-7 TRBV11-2 CASKGGFYEQYF TGTGCCAGCAAAGGGGGATTCTACGAGCAGTACTTC
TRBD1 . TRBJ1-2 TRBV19 CASSTPGGVGHTF TGTGCCAGTAGTACCCCAGGGGGAGTTGGCCACACCTTC
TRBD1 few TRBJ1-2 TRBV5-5 CASSPTGQVIYGYTF TGTGCCAGCAGCCCAACGGGACAGGTTATCTATGGCTACACCTTC
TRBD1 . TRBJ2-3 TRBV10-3 CAITTGVADTQYF TGTGCCATCACGACAGGGGTCGCAGATACGCAGTATTTT
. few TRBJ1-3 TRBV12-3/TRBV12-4 CASVRVNTIYF TGTGCCAGCGTCAGGGTAAACACCATATATTTT
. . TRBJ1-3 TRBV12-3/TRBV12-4 CASSSGRTYSGNTIYF TGTGCCAGCAGTTCGGGACGTACGTACTCTGGAAACACCATATATTTT
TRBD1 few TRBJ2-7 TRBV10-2 CATAGTGIYEQYF TGCGCCACCGCCGGGACAGGGATCTACGAGCAGTACTTC
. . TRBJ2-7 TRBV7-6 CASSSTPGTGNEQYF TGTGCCAGCAGCTCCACGCCTGGGACGGGCAACGAGCAGTACTTC
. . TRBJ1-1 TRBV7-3 CASSPTGPHTEAFF TGTGCCAGCAGCCCAACAGGGCCGCACACTGAAGCTTTCTTT
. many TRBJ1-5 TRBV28 CASRHQGGNQPQHF TGTGCCAGCAGACATCAGGGTGGCAATCAGCCCCAGCATTTT
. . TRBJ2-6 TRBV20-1 CSAERSSSGANVLTF TGCAGTGCTGAGCGATCCTCCTCTGGGGCCAACGTCCTGACTTTC
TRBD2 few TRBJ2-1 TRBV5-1 CASSGPGLAQNEQFF TGCGCCAGCAGCGGTCCGGGACTAGCCCAGAATGAGCAGTTCTTC
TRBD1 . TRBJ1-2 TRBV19 CASSMNRGRIEDYGYTF TGTGCCAGTAGTATGAACAGGGGGCGAATTGAGGACTATGGCTACACCTTC
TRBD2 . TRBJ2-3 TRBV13 CASSSLAGVDTQYF TGTGCCAGCAGCTCCCTAGCGGGAGTAGATACGCAGTATTTT
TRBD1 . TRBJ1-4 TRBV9 CASSVAPDRDEKLFF TGTGCCAGCAGCGTAGCCCCGGACAGGGATGAAAAACTGTTTTTT
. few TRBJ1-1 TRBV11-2 CAIEPGYTEAFF TGTGCCATAGAGCCGGGGTACACTGAAGCTTTCTTT
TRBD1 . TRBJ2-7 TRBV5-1 CASSKGQAYEQYF TGCGCCAGCAGCAAGGGACAGGCCTACGAGCAGTACTTC
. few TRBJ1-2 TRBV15 CATSRGDDDYGYTF TGTGCCACCAGCAGAGGAGACGACGACTATGGCTACACCTTC
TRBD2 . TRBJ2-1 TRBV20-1 CSARDPRGLAGVPFF TGCAGTGCTAGAGACCCCAGGGGACTAGCGGGAGTTCCGTTCTTC
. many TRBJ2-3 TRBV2 CASRKEVGRRDTQYF TGTGCCAGCAGAAAAGAGGTGGGGCGGAGGGATACGCAGTATTTT
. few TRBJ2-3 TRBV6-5 CASVGGGILADTQYF TGTGCCAGCGTTGGGGGGGGCATTCTAGCAGATACGCAGTATTTT
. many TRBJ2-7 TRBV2 CASHASYEQYF TGTGCCAGCCACGCCTCCTACGAGCAGTACTTC
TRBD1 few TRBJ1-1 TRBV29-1 CSVAVDREAEAFF TGCAGCGTTGCGGTCGACAGGGAAGCTGAAGCTTTCTTT
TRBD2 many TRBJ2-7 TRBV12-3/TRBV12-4 CASSVSGRPIYEQYF TGTGCCAGCAGTGTCAGCGGGAGACCCATCTACGAGCAGTACTTC
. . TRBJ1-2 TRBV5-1 CASSLVVLSTVSNYGYTF TGCGCCAGCAGCTTGGTTGTTTTATCTACGGTTTCTAACTATGGCTACACCTTC
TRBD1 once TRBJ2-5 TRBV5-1 CASSRGGQGSETQYF TGCGCCAGCAGTAGGGGCGGACAGGGCTCCGAGACCCAGTACTTC